These 27 T cell receptor beta chains came from one sample sequenced in a study of cytomegalovirus exposure and HLA in healthy donors. Only in-frame clones appear in the TCRdb table, and some are missing; sequencing was by immunoSEQ multiplex PCR. Of approximately 99,000 clones in the sample, 70% to 85% were seen once. Sample: PBMCs. The receptors derive from a woman younger than 30 in good health and CMV-seronegative.

This clone was observed once. The chain employs TRBV14 and TRBJ1-1; perhaps TRBD1 as D (5 bases). The CDR3 loop spans 14 amino acids. With 4 bases removed from V and 10 bases from J, the gap between germline ends came to 19 bases. The germline gives CDR1 SGHDN, CDR2 FVKESK. CDR3 loop: CASSPYAGRDGAFF. The DNA for the CDR3 is TGTGCCAGCAGCCCCTATGCGGGGAGGGACGGAGCTTTCTTT.

V is TRBV28 and J is TRBJ1-1, with a possible D match to TRBD1 (5 bases). Trimming shortened V by 5 bases and J by 6 bases, and 19 bases separated the two germline ends. The CDR3 totals 15 residues. The germline V gene has CDR1 MDHEN and CDR2 SYDVKM. The CDR3 loop is CASSPSPWGGAEAFF. The CDR3 DNA reads as TGTGCCAGCAGTCCCTCACCGTGGGGGGGGGCTGAAGCTTTCTTT.

This clone was observed once. The rearrangement uses TRBV28 and TRBJ1-4; 7 positions agree with TRBD1. CDR3 length: 13 residues. Per the germline V gene, CDR1 is MDHEN and CDR2 is SYDVKM. V trimming: 8 bases; J trimming: 7 bases; junction bases outside the gene matches: 7. The CDR3 protein is CASQKGAGEKLFF. DNA for the CDR3: TGTGCCAGCCAAAAGGGGGCAGGTGAAAAACTGTTTTTT.

This rearrangement joins TRBV10-3 to TRBJ2-7; 7 nucleotides agree with TRBD2. J lost 2 bases, V lost 4 bases, and 5 bases had no gene match. Germline CDR1 and CDR2: ENHRY and SYGVKD. The CDR3 is made up of 14 amino acids. CDR3 nucleotides: TGTGCCATCAGTGGGGAGGGGACGACCTACGAGCAGTACTTC. This codes for CAISGEGTTYEQYF.

The chain links TRBV5-1 to TRBJ2-7; the match to TRBD2 covers 9 bases. The CDR3 length is 15 residues. From germline, CDR1 is SGHRS and CDR2 YFSETQ. V lost 0 bases, J lost 5 bases, and 6 bases stayed unmatched. CDR3 sequence reads: CASSLVGTSRHEQYF. The CDR3 DNA reads TGCGCCAGCAGCTTGGTTGGGACTAGCAGGCACGAGCAGTACTTC.

As DNA, the CDR3 is TGTGCCAGCAGTGAACCCCTCGACGGGTTCTATGGCTACACCTTC. This sequence encodes CASSEPLDGFYGYTF. This chain joins TRBV6-1 and TRBJ1-2; no clear D. This CDR3 comprises 15 residues. Germline V gives CDR1 MNHNS, CDR2 SASEGT. Trimming pared 2 bases from V and 4 bases from J, leaving 14 bases between.

The V and J genes are TRBV5-1 and TRBJ2-5, with D unclear. CDR3 length equals 15 residues. V was clipped by 0 bases and J by 0 bases, with 9 bases between them. Per germline, CDR1 SGHRS and CDR2 YFSETQ. The CDR3 DNA sequence: TGCGCCAGCAGCTTGGTCGGCGGAGACCAAGAGACCCAGTACTTC. Its protein product is CASSLVGGDQETQYF.

In this sample, this clone turned up many times. The rearrangement joins TRBV5-1 to TRBJ2-1; unclear D gene. Germline V lookup: CDR1 SGHRS, CDR2 YFSETQ. The V and J ends lost 4 bases and 8 bases respectively, with 10 bases between them. This CDR3 comprises 12 residues. The CDR3, as DNA: TGCGCCAGCAGCGGTTCTGAGCATGAGCAGTTCTTC. It specifies CASSGSEHEQFF.

This sequence joins TRBV11-2 and TRBJ2-4; tentatively, D is TRBD2 (7 bases). Trimming stripped 4 bases from V and 8 bases from J, with 18 bases between. The CDR3 covers 15 residues. In germline, CDR1 is SGHAT, CDR2 FQNNGV. CDR3 region: CASSSLQGGGDIQYF. CDR3 DNA: TGTGCCAGCAGCTCCCTACAGGGAGGGGGAGACATTCAGTACTTC.

The rearrangement links TRBV25-1 to TRBJ2-7; possibly TRBD1 for D (6 bases). Germline V gene data show CDR1 as MGHDK and CDR2 as SYGVNS. The CDR3 sequence is 12 residues long. The V gene lost 8 bases and the J gene lost 2 bases, with 10 bases spanning the gap. The CDR3 DNA sequence: TGTGCCAGCCTGGGACACACCTACGAGCAGTACTTC. Translating gives CASLGHTYEQYF.

The rearrangement uses TRBV5-4 and TRBJ2-3; the D is unclear. Germline V gene data show CDR1 as SGHNT and CDR2 as YYREEE (reference sequence). This CDR3 is 12 amino acids long. V shed 4 bases and J shed 4 bases, with 7 bases lying between them. Here the CDR3 reads CASSRVSDTQYF. Written as DNA, the CDR3 is TGTGCCAGCAGCCGTGTTTCAGATACGCAGTATTTT.

The chain has TRBV27 and TRBJ2-2; a weak D match, TRBD1 (5 bases). The CDR3 has 14 amino acids. V was shortened by 4 bases and J by 6 bases, with 12 bases between the two germline ends. CDR1 and CDR2 (germline): MNHEY, SMNVEV (reference sequence). CDR3 residues: CASSYARDSGELFF. The CDR3 DNA sequence: TGTGCCAGCAGTTACGCCAGGGATTCCGGGGAGCTGTTTTTT.

The rearrangement links TRBV6-1 to TRBJ1-2; 11 bases are a match to TRBD1. V shed 6 bases and J 8 bases; nucleotides not matched to a gene: 11. This CDR3 comprises 15 residues. Germline V lookup: CDR1 MNHNS, CDR2 SASEGT. The CDR3 protein is CASSAWDRGNLGYTF. CDR3 in DNA: TGTGCCAGCAGCGCTTGGGACAGGGGGAATTTAGGCTACACCTTC.

The V and J genes are TRBV9 and TRBJ2-1, with no clear D. Trimming stripped 0 bases from V and 0 bases from J, with 7 bases between. The CDR3 extends over 15 amino acids. Germline CDR1 reads SGDLS; CDR2 reads YYNGEE. This CDR3 reads CASSVGRSSYNEQFF. CDR3 coding DNA: TGTGCCAGCAGCGTAGGACGGAGCTCCTACAATGAGCAGTTCTTC.

Only a few counts were recorded for this clone. This chain uses TRBV6-6 with TRBJ1-3; D gene unclear. V was trimmed by 7 bases and J by 0 bases, leaving 13 bases between them. Germline lookup yields CDR1 MNHNY and CDR2 SVGAGI (reference sequence). This CDR3 is built from 15 residues. The CDR3 protein is CASTYARDSGNTIYF. The DNA of the CDR3 is TGTGCCAGCACCTATGCCCGGGACTCTGGAAACACCATATATTTT.

The chain joins TRBV9 to TRBJ2-5; no definite D call. Trimming left V 6 bases short and J 3 bases short, with 12 bases between. The CDR3 spans 13 residues. Per the germline V gene, CDR1 is SGDLS and CDR2 is YYNGEE. The chain's CDR3 is CASTNVGEETQYF. In DNA form, the CDR3 reads TGTGCCAGCACGAACGTTGGAGAAGAGACCCAGTACTTC.

This clone was counted a few times. The chain joins TRBV29-1 to TRBJ2-1; possible D gene TRBD1, 6 bases. Germline lookup yields CDR1 SQVTM and CDR2 ANQGSEA. The CDR3 consists of 13 residues. Deletions cut 4 bases from V and 3 bases from J, with 10 bases between. CDR3: CSVGQAGYNEQFF. The CDR3 DNA reads TGCAGCGTTGGACAGGCTGGCTACAATGAGCAGTTCTTC.

The chain has TRBV9 and TRBJ2-5; TRBD1 matches 7 bases. Germline loops: CDR1 SGDLS, CDR2 YYNGEE. J was trimmed by 4 bases and V by 2 bases; bases with no gene match: 11. This CDR3 comprises 16 residues. The CDR3 DNA reads as TGTGCCAGCAGCGTTGAGGGGGCGGATTTAAGAGAGACCCAGTACTTC. Protein product: CASSVEGADLRETQYF.

The chain employs TRBV9 and TRBJ2-1, with D perhaps TRBD2 (5 bases). V was cut by 0 bases and J by 3 bases, with 10 bases left in between. Per the germline V gene, CDR1 is SGDLS and CDR2 is YYNGEE. CDR3 length: 15 amino acids. This chain's CDR3 is CASSVGAGVYNEQFF. CDR3 DNA: TGTGCCAGCAGCGTAGGTGCCGGGGTCTACAATGAGCAGTTCTTC.

The chain employs TRBV28 and TRBJ2-1; D possibly corresponds to TRBD2 (5 bases). The germline gives CDR1 MDHEN, CDR2 SYDVKM. V was clipped by 2 bases and J by 6 bases, with 14 bases between them. This CDR3 is built from 15 residues. CDR3 bases: TGTGCCAGCAGTTTAGTAGCGCTGGGTATCAATGAGCAGTTCTTC. Amino acids: CASSLVALGINEQFF. Full variable domain (rest looked up from reference TRBV28 and TRBJ2-1): DVKVTQSSRYLVKRTGEKVFLECVQDMDHENMFWYRQDPGLGLRLIYFSYDVKMKEKGDIPEGYSVSREKKERFSLILESASTNQTSMYLCASSLVALGINEQFFGPGTRLTVL.

The chain recombines TRBV4-1 with TRBJ1-1; D ambiguous. Looked up from germline, CDR1 is MGHRA and CDR2 is YSYEKL. This CDR3 comprises 15 residues. V gave up 1 base and J gave up 2 bases, with 11 bases separating them. The CDR3 DNA reads as TGCGCCAGCAGCCAAGGGAGGGTGGGTAACACTGAAGCTTTCTTT. Translation gives CASSQGRVGNTEAFF.

This clone has just one count. The chain combines TRBV15 with TRBJ1-2; 12 nucleotides align to TRBD1. Germline-derived CDR1 and CDR2 are LNHNV and YYDKDF (reference sequence). The CDR3 is 16 amino acids. V lost 0 bases, J lost 6 bases, and 5 bases stayed unmatched. Here the CDR3 reads CATSRDGTGGADGYTF. The CDR3 nucleotides read TGTGCCACCAGCAGAGATGGGACAGGGGGCGCGGATGGCTACACCTTC.

The V and J genes are TRBV7-6 and TRBJ2-7, with TRBD1 as a possible D gene (6 bases). Trimming pared 4 bases from V and 6 bases from J, leaving 10 bases between. The CDR3 sequence is 12 residues long. In germline, CDR1 is SGHVS, CDR2 FNYEAQ. For the CDR3, the DNA is TGTGCCAGCAGCTGGAACAGGGCCGAGCAGTACTTC. Its protein is CASSWNRAEQYF.

The chain is built from TRBV13 and TRBJ2-7, with TRBD2 identical over 8 bases. Germline V lookup: CDR1 PRHDT, CDR2 FYEKMQ (reference sequence). This CDR3 contains 16 residues. The trim removed 6 bases at V and 1 base at J, leaving 11 bases unmatched. The CDR3 here is CASSWAGGGWSYEQYF. The CDR3 DNA follows: TGTGCCAGCAGTTGGGCCGGGGGGGGTTGGTCCTACGAGCAGTACTTC.

The table lists this clone with a count of one. The chain combines TRBV14 with TRBJ2-2; 7 bases are shared with TRBD1. CDR1 SGHDN and CDR2 FVKESK come from the germline V gene. The CDR3 length is 15 residues. V lost 3 bases to trimming and J lost 1 base; unmatched junction nucleotides: 2. For the CDR3, the DNA is TGTGCCAGCAGCCAGCGACAGGGGAACACCGGGGAGCTGTTTTTT. Its protein product is CASSQRQGNTGELFF.

V is TRBV5-1 and J is TRBJ2-5, with D perhaps matching TRBD1 (6 bases). Germline CDR1 is SGHRS and CDR2 is YFSETQ. The CDR3 totals 15 residues. V lost 2 bases, J lost 4 bases, and 15 bases lay in between. CDR3 in amino acids: CASSLRQVGTETQYF. The CDR3 DNA is TGCGCCAGCAGCTTACGACAGGTGGGCACAGAGACCCAGTACTTC.

V is TRBV4-2 and J is TRBJ1-1; D possibly corresponds to TRBD1 (6 bases). The CDR3 runs to 14 residues. Per the germline V gene, CDR1 is LGHNA and CDR2 is YNFKEQ. Trimming pared 4 bases from V and 11 bases from J, leaving 20 bases between. CDR3 nucleotides: TGTGCCAGCAGCCCCCGAGGACAGATTCAAACGGCTTTCTTT. Translation: CASSPRGQIQTAFF.